This TCR beta chain was obtained from a study of regulatory T cells in long-lasting Graves disease. Study outcomes and limitations: Exclusively peripheral blood, rather than thyroid tissue, was studied.

For this clonotype: Its antigen is as yet unknown. With a far larger clone one base away, a read error is the likely cause.

According to the study, TCR beta libraries were built with iRepertoire HTBI primers and CDR3-region Arm-PCR. A single record per CDR3 protein comes from TCRdb applying MiXCR to the multiplex PCR reads. The sample shows around 400,000 distinct CDR3 sequences, around a sixth of them seen only once. V lost 4 bases to trimming and J lost 11 bases, with 17 bases between them. The CDR3 consists of 13 residues. CDR1 SGHAT and CDR2 FQDESV come from the germline V gene (reference sequence). Time point reported: newly diagnosed GD, antithyroid drugs for less than 3 months. PBMC-derived RNA was used for the TCR library. With EDTA tubes as the receptacles, 7 to 9 milliliters of peripheral blood were drawn.

The chain uses TRBV11-1 and TRBJ2-5; D possibly corresponds to TRBD2 (5 bases). The TCR was taken from a female donor with Graves disease. Material: peripheral blood mononuclear cells (PBMCs), obtained at new diagnosis, from a patient treated with antithyroid drugs. CDR3: CASSWRVAAEQYF. The CDR3 DNA sequence: TGTGCCAGCAGCTGGCGGGTGGCGGCTGAGCAGTACTTC.